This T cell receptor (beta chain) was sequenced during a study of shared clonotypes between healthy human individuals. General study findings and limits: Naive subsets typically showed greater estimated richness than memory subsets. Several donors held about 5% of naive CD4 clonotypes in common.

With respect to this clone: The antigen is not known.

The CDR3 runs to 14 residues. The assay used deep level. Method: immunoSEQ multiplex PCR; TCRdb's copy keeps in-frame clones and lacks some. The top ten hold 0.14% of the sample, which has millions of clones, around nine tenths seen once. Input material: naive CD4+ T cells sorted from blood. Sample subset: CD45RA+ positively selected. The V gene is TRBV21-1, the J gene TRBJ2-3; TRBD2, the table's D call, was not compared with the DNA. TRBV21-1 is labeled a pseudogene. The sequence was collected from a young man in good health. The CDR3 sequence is CASPSGREGDTQYF. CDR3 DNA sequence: TGTGCCAGCCCGAGCGGGAGGGAAGGAGATACGCAGTATTTT.